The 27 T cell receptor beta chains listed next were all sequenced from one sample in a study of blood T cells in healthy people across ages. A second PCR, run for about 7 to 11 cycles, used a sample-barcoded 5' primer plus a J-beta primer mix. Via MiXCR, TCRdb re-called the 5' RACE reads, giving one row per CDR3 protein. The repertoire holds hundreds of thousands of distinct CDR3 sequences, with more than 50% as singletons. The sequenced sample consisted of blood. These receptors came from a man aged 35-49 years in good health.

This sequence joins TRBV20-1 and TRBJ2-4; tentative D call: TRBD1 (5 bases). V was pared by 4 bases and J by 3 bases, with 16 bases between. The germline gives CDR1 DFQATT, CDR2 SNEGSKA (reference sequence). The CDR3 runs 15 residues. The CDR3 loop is CSANRQRTNKNIQYF. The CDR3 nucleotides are TGCAGTGCTAACCGACAGAGAACTAACAAAAACATTCAGTACTTC.

CDR3 nucleotides: TGTGCCAGCAGCGTCCTCACTAGCGGGGGTGACAATGAGCAGTTCTTC. Translating it yields CASSVLTSGGDNEQFF. The chain couples TRBV9 to TRBJ2-1; TRBD2 matches at 11 bases. Germline V gene lookup returns CDR1 SGDLS and CDR2 YYNGEE. J was trimmed by 5 bases and V by 2 bases; bases with no gene match: 6. The CDR3 loop spans 16 amino acids.

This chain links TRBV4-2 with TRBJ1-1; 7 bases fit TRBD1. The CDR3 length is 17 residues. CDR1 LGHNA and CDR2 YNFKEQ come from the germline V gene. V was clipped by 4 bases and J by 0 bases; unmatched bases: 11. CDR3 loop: CASSRELTGQLNTEAFF. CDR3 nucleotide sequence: TGTGCCAGCAGCCGAGAACTGACGGGACAGCTGAACACTGAAGCTTTCTTT.

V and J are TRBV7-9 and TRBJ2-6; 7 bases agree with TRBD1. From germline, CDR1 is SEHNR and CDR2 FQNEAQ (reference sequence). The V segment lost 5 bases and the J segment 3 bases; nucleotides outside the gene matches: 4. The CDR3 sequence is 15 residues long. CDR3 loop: CASSHDRDGANVLTF. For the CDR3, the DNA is TGTGCCAGCAGCCACGACAGGGATGGGGCCAACGTCCTGACTTTC.

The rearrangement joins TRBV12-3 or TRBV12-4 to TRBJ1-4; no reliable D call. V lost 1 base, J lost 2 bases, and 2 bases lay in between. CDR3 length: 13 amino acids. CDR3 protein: CASSLVTNEKLFF. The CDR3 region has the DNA TGTGCCAGCAGTTTAGTGACTAATGAAAAACTGTTTTTT.

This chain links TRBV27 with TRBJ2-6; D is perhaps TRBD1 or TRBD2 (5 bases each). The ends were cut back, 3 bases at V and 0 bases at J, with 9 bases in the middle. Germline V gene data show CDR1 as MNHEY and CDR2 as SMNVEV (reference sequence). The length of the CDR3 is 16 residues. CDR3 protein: CASSFLGTSGANVLTF. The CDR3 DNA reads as TGTGCCAGCAGTTTTTTAGGGACCTCTGGGGCCAACGTCCTGACTTTC.

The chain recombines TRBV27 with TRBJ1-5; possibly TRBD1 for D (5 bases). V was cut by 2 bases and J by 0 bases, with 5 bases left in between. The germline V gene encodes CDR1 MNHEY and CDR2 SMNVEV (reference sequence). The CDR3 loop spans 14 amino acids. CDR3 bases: TGTGCCAGCAGTTTACAGGGTAGCAATCAGCCCCAGCATTTT. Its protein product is CASSLQGSNQPQHF.

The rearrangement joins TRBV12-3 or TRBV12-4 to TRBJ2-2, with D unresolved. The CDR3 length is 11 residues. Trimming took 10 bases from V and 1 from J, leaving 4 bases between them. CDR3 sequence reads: CATGNTGELFF. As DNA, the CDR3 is TGTGCCACCGGGAACACCGGGGAGCTGTTTTTT.

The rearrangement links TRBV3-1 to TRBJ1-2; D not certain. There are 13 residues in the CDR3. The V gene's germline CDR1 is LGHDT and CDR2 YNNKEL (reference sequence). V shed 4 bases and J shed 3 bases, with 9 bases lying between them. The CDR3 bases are TGTGCCAGCAGCCCCAATGCAGACTATGGCTACACCTTC. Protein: CASSPNADYGYTF.

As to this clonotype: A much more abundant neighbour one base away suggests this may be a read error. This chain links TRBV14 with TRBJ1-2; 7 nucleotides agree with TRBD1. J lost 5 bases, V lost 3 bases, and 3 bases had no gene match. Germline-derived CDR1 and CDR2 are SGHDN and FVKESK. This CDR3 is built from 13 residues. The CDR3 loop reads CASSQGQKYGYTF. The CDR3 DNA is TGTGCCAGCAGCCAGGGACAGAAGTATGGCTACACCTTC.

In DNA, the CDR3 is TGCAGCTACGATGGGGTCACAGATACGCAGTATTTT. Amino acid sequence: CSYDGVTDTQYF. V is TRBV29-1 and J is TRBJ2-3; D ambiguous. This CDR3 has 12 amino acids. Germline-derived CDR1 and CDR2 are SQVTM and ANQGSEA. Trimming shortened V by 8 bases and J by 2 bases, and 11 bases separated the two germline ends.

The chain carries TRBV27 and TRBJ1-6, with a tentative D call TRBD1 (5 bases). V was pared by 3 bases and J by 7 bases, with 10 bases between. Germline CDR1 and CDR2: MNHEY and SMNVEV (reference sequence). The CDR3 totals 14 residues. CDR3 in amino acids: CASSLRGDNSPLHF. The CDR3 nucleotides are TGTGCCAGCAGTTTGAGAGGGGACAATTCACCCCTCCACTTT.

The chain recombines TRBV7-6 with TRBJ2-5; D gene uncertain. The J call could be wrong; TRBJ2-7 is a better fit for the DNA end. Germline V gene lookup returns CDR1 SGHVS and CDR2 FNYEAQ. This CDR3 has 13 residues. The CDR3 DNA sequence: TGTGCCAGCAGCTTAGAGGTTAGCACCGAGCAGTACTTC. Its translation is CASSLEVSTEQYF.

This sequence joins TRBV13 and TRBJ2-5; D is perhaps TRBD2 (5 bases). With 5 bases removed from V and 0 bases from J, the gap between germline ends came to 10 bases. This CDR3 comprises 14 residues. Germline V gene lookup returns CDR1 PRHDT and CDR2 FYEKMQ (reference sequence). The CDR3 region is CASSPRVNQETQYF. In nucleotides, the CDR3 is TGTGCCAGCAGCCCGCGGGTGAACCAAGAGACCCAGTACTTC.

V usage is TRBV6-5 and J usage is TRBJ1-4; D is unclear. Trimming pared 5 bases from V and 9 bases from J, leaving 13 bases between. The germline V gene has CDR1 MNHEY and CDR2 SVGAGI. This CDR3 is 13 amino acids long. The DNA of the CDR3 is TGTGCCAGCAGTATAGGACGGAATAAAAAACTGTTTTTT. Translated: CASSIGRNKKLFF.

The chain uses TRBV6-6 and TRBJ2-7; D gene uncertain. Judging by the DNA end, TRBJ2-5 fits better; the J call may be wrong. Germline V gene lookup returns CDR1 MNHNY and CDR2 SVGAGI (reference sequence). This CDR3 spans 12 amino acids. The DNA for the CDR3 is TGTGCCAGCAGTTGGCTGAAGGAGACCCAGTACTTC. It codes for CASSWLKETQYF.

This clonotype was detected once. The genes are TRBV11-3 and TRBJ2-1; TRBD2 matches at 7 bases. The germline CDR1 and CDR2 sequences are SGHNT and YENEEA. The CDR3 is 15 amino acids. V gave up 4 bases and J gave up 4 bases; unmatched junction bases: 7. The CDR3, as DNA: TGTGCCAGCAGCTCGATTACTAGCGTTTACAATGAGCAGTTCTTC. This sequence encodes CASSSITSVYNEQFF.

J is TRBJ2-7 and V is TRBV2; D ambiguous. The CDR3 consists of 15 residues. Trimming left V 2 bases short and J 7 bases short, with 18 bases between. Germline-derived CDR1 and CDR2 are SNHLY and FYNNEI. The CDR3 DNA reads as TGTGCCAGCAGTGAAAGGCAGACCTCCTACAATGAGCAGTACTTC. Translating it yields CASSERQTSYNEQYF.

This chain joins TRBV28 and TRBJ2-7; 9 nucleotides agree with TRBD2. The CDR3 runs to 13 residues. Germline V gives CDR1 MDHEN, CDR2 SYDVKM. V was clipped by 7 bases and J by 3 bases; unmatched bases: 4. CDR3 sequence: CASTDSGGYEQYV. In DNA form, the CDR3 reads TGTGCCAGCACAGATAGCGGGGGCTACGAGCAGTACGTC.

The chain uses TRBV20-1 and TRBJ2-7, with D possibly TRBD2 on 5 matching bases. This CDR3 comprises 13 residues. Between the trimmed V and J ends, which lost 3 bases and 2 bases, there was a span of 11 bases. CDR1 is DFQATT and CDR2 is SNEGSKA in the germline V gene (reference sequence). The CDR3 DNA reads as TGCAGTGCTAGCGGACTTCCGACCTACGAGCAGTACTTC. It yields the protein CSASGLPTYEQYF.

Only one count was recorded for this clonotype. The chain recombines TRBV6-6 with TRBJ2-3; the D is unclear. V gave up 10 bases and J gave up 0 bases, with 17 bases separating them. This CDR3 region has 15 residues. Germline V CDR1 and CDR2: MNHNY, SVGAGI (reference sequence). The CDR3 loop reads CATTIGGASTDTQYF. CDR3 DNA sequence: TGTGCCACCACGATCGGCGGAGCTAGCACAGATACGCAGTATTTT.

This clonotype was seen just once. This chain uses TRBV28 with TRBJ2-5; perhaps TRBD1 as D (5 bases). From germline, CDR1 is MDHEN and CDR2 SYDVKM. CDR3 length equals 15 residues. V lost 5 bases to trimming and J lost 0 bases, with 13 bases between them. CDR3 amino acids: CASSEGAKYQETQYF. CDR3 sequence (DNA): TGTGCCAGCAGTGAAGGGGCAAAGTACCAAGAGACCCAGTACTTC. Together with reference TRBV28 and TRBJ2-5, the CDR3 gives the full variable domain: DVKVTQSSRYLVKRTGEKVFLECVQDMDHENMFWYRQDPGLGLRLIYFSYDVKMKEKGDIPEGYSVSREKKERFSLILESASTNQTSMYLCASSEGAKYQETQYFGPGTRLLVL.

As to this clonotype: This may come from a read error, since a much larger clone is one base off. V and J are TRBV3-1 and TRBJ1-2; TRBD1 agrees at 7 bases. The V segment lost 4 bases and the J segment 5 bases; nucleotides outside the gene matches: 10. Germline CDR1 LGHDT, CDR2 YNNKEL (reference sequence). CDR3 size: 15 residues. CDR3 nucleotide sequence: TGTGCCAGCAGCCCCGCGGACAGGCTACGGTATGGCTACACCTTC. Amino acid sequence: CASSPADRLRYGYTF.

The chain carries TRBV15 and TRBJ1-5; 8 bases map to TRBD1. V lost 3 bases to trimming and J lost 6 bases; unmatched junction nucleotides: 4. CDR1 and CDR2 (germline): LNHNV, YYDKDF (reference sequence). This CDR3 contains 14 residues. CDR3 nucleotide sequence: TGTGCCACCAGCAGTCGACAGGGGCTTCAGCCCCAGCATTTT. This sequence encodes CATSSRQGLQPQHF.

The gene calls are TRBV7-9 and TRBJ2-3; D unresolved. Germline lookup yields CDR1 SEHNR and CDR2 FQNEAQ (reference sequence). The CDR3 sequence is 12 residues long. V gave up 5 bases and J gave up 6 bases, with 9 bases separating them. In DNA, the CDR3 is TGTGCCAGCAGCACTATAGCTGATACGCAGTATTTT. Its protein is CASSTIADTQYF.

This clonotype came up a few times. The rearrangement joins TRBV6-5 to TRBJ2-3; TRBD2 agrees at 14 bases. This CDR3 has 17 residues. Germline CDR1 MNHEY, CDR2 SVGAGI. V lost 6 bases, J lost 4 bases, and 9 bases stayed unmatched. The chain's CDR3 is CASSPSRLAGGPDTQYF. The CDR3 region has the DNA TGTGCCAGCAGCCCATCTCGACTAGCGGGAGGGCCAGATACGCAGTATTTT.

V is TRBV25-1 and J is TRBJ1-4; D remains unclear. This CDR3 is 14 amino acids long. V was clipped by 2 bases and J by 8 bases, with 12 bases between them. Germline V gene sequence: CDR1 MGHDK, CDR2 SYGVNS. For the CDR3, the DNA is TGTGCCAGCAGTGAAGTCTGGGGTGAAGAAAAACTGTTTTTT. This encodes CASSEVWGEEKLFF.